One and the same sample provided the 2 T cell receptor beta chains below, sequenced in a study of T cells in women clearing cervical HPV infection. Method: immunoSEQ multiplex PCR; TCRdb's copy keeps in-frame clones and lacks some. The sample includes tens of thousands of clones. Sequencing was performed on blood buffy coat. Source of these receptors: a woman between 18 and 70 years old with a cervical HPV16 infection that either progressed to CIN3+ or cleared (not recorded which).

The part of the CDR3 DNA that was read is TGTGCCTGGAGTGGGGGGGTCCGCTCCTACAATGAG. Its translation: CAWSGGVRSYNE. The complete CDR3 reads CAWSGGVRSYNEQFF. The chain is built from TRBV30 and TRBJ2-1, with D possibly TRBD2 on 6 matching bases. The CDR3 goes on 3 residues after the read ends, and that part is filled in from the germline J gene. Looked up from germline, CDR1 is GTSNPN and CDR2 is SVGIG (reference sequence). V lost 1 base and J lost 0, with 10 bases in between. The CDR3 runs to 15 residues.

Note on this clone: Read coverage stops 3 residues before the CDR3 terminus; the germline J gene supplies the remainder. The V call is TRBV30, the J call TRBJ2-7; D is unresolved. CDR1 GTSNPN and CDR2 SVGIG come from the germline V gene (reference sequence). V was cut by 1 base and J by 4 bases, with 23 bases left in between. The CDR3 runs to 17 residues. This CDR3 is CAWSGFGRLILNYEQYF. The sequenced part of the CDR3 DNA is TGTGCCTGGAGTGGTTTCGGCAGACTCATACTGAATTACGAG.